The next 7 T cell receptor beta chains were all read from a single sample in a study of T cell repertoires in cytomegalovirus infection (dated 2019 in TCRdb). TCRdb lists the instrument as Illumina HiSeq 1500. The public reads were run again by TCRdb, first through fastp at Q25 and then through MiXCR, and only productive beta chains were kept. Rows with one shared CDR3 protein collapse into an entry with the most common genes and DNA. This sample gives tens of thousands of distinct CDR3 sequences in total; 35% to 45% of them show up just once. Clones ranked in the top ten supply just under 95% of the sample. These receptors have no identified antigens. Reading the label with the study, this specimen's treatment or condition is: in vitro stimulation with specific CMV peptide epitopes to enrich CMV-specific T cells. Specimen: CD8+ T cells from cultured PBMCs, collected from culture after CMV antigen stimulation. These receptors were obtained from a human donor in good health (CMV status not recorded). Some clones in this sample may be carry-over from other donors' samples.

This clonotype was seen more than once but under ten times. The chain carries TRBV7-9 and TRBJ2-2; D is unresolved. CDR1 and CDR2 (germline): SEHNR, FQNEAQ (reference sequence). The CDR3 is made up of 12 amino acids. V was cut by 1 base and J by 4 bases, with 1 base left in between. The CDR3 DNA reads TGTGCCAGCAGCTTAGGCACCGGGGAGCTGTTTTTT. Protein: CASSLGTGELFF.

V and J are TRBV27 and TRBJ1-1, with D perhaps matching TRBD1 (6 bases). Looked up from germline, CDR1 is MNHEY and CDR2 is SMNVEV (reference sequence). V was clipped by 2 bases and J by 0 bases, with 7 bases between them. The CDR3 consists of 14 residues. CDR3 sequence: CASSLRGVNTEAFF. DNA of the CDR3: TGTGCCAGCAGTTTAAGGGGGGTGAACACTGAAGCTTTCTTT.

This clonotype occurred a few times. The chain employs TRBV6-1 and TRBJ2-3, with 11 bases matching TRBD2. V was clipped by 7 bases and J by 1 base; unmatched bases: 10. CDR1 is MNHNS and CDR2 is SASEGT in the germline V gene. This CDR3 is built from 17 residues. CDR3 bases: TGTGCCAGCACCTCCGGGACTAGCGGTTTGGGCACAGATACGCAGTATTTT. This sequence encodes CASTSGTSGLGTDTQYF.

V gene TRBV4-3 combines with J gene TRBJ2-7; the match to TRBD2 covers 11 bases. Germline values: CDR1 LGHNA, CDR2 YSLEER. V gave up 0 bases and J gave up 3 bases; unmatched junction bases: 7. The CDR3 consists of 17 residues. The CDR3 coding sequence is TGCGCCAGCAGCCAAGATAGCTCACTAGCGGGGGACTACGAGCAGTACTTC. It yields the protein CASSQDSSLAGDYEQYF.

This chain joins TRBV6-6 and TRBJ2-2; 7 bases map to TRBD1. After removal of 8 bases from V and 7 bases from J, the junction contained 16 bases not matched to a gene. The CDR3 is made up of 16 amino acids. Germline CDR1 is MNHNY and CDR2 is SVGAGI (reference sequence). The DNA for the CDR3 is TGTGCCAGCTCCCCGAAGGGACAGCCGTCGCGCGGGGAGCTGTTTTTT. Translating gives CASSPKGQPSRGELFF.

This rearrangement joins TRBV7-2 to TRBJ2-5; no firm D call. The CDR3 has 15 amino acids. Germline CDR1 and CDR2: SGHTA and FQGNSA. Trimming took 5 bases from V and 1 from J, leaving 14 bases between them. This CDR3 is CASSLSGGSQETQYF. The DNA of the CDR3 is TGTGCCAGCAGCCTGTCTGGCGGCTCCCAAGAGACCCAGTACTTC.

A few counts support this clonotype. The chain uses TRBV4-1 and TRBJ2-7; possible D gene TRBD1, 5 bases. The CDR3 has 14 residues. Germline values: CDR1 MGHRA, CDR2 YSYEKL. V was shortened by 1 base and J by 6 bases, with 13 bases between the two germline ends. The CDR3 coding sequence is TGCGCCAGCAGCCAAGGGACGTGGCAGGGCGAGCAGTACTTC. It is translated as CASSQGTWQGEQYF.